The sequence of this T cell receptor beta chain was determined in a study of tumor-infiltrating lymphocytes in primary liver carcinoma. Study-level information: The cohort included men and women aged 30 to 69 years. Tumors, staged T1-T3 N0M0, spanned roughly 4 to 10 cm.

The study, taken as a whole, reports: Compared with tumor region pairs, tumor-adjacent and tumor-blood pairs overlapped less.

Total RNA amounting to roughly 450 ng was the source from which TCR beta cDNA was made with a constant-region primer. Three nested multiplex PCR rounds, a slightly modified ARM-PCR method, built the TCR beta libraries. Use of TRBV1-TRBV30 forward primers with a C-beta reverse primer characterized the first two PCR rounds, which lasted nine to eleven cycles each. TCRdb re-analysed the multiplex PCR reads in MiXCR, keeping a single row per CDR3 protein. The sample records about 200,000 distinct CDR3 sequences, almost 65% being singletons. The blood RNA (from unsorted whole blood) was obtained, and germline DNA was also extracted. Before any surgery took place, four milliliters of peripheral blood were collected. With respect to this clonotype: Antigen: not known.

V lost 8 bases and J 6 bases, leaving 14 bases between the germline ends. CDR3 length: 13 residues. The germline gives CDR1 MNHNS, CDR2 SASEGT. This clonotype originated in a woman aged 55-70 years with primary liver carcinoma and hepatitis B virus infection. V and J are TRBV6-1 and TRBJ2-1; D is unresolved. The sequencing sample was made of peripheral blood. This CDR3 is CASAQWGINEQFF. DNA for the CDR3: TGTGCCAGCGCACAATGGGGAATCAATGAGCAGTTCTTC.